The source of this T cell receptor (beta chain) is a study of circulating CD8 cells and anti-PD-1 response in melanoma. About the study: Anti-PD-1 was first-line therapy for about 50% of the 13 patients.

Germline V gene sequence: CDR1 KGHSH, CDR2 LQKENI. The CDR3 length is 14 residues. Trimming took 2 bases from V and 7 from J, leaving 12 bases between them. Each library started from around 14 ng of total RNA using the QIAseq Immune Repertoire TCR panel. TCRdb analysed the reads with MiXCR anew, one entry per CDR3 protein. The sample has roughly 450 distinct CDR3 sequences, more than 4.5% seen once. This clonotype is judged medium-sized. Its specificity is unknown. Regarding the study as a whole: At M1, fewer than 7.5% of TRB clonotypes appeared in multiple subsets.

Live CD3+CD8+TCRalphabeta+ cells were sorted into four subsets by PD-1 and/or TIGIT. This TCR was sampled from a human donor with melanoma. The rearrangement links TRBV18 to TRBJ1-5; D is possibly TRBD1 (5 bases). Source: CD8+ T cells from PBMCs, taken at baseline or after one month of anti-PD-1 therapy (not recorded which). CDR3 coding DNA: TGTGCCAGCTCACCATATCCGGGGGGACAGCCCCAGCATTTT. Its protein is CASSPYPGGQPQHF. The full variable domain, rest sourced from reference TRBV18 and TRBJ1-5, is NAGVMQNPRHLVRRRGQEARLRCSPMKGHSHVYWYRQLPEEGLKFMVYLQKENIIDESGMPKERFSAEFPKEGPSILRIQQVVRGDSAAYFCASSPYPGGQPQHFGDGTRLSIL.